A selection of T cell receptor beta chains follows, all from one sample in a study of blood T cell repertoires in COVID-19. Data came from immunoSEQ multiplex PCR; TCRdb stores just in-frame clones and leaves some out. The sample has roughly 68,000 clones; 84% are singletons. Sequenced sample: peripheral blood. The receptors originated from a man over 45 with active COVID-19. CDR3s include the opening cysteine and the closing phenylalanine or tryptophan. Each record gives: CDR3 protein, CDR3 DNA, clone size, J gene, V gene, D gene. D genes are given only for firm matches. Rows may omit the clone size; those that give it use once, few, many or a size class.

CDR3: CASKTGTENTEAFF
DNA: TGCGCCAGCAAAACCGGGACAGAGAACACTGAAGCTTTCTTT
size: NA
J: TRBJ1-1
V: TRBV5-1
D: TRBD1

CDR3: CASSLTGGEEKLFF
DNA: TGTGCCAGCAGCCTGACAGGGGGTGAAGAAAAACTGTTTTTT
size: NA
J: TRBJ1-4
V: TRBV14
D: TRBD1

CDR3: CSAQISGNTIYF
DNA: TGCAGCGCCCAGATCTCTGGAAACACCATATATTTT
size: NA
J: TRBJ1-3
V: TRBV29-1
D: NA

CDR3: CASKPSTGITDTQYF
DNA: TGCGCCAGCAAACCCTCGACAGGTATCACAGATACGCAGTATTTT
size: NA
J: TRBJ2-3
V: TRBV5-1
D: NA

CDR3: CASSQPSGRAGGEQFF
DNA: TGTGCCAGCAGCCAACCTAGCGGGAGGGCAGGGGGTGAGCAGTTCTTC
size: NA
J: TRBJ2-1
V: TRBV4-2
D: TRBD2

CDR3: CASSFLGGGSYEQYF
DNA: TGCGCCAGCAGCTTCCTTGGTGGGGGGTCCTACGAGCAGTACTTC
size: NA
J: TRBJ2-7
V: TRBV5-1
D: NA

CDR3: CASGPGTAYEQYF
DNA: TGTGCCAGCGGTCCCGGGACAGCCTACGAGCAGTACTTC
size: NA
J: TRBJ2-7
V: TRBV27
D: TRBD1

CDR3: CASSLASTGFGNTIYF
DNA: TGTGCCAGCAGCTTAGCTTCTACAGGGTTTGGAAACACCATATATTTT
size: medium-sized
J: TRBJ1-3
V: TRBV7-9
D: NA

CDR3: CASIQPGILNYGYTF
DNA: TGTGCCAGCATCCAACCGGGGATTCTAAACTATGGCTACACCTTC
size: NA
J: TRBJ1-2
V: TRBV7-9
D: NA

CDR3: CASSSGDRGGTDTQYF
DNA: TGTGCCAGCAGCAGCGGGGACAGGGGGGGAACAGATACGCAGTATTTT
size: NA
J: TRBJ2-3
V: TRBV7-9
D: TRBD1

CDR3: CASIPRAGGAIYEQFF
DNA: TGTGCCAGCATCCCACGCGCGGGGGGGGCCATTTATGAGCAGTTCTTC
size: NA
J: TRBJ2-1
V: TRBV5-8
D: TRBD2

CDR3: CASSARRQNTEAFF
DNA: TGTGCCAGCAGTGCCCGCCGACAGAACACTGAAGCTTTCTTT
size: NA
J: TRBJ1-1
V: TRBV25-1
D: NA

CDR3: CASSLEQQETQYF
DNA: TGTGCCAGCAGCTTAGAACAGCAAGAGACCCAGTACTTC
size: NA
J: TRBJ2-5
V: TRBV5-4
D: NA

CDR3: CASSKSGGVDYGYTF
DNA: TGTGCCAGCAGTAAATCAGGGGGCGTTGACTATGGCTACACCTTC
size: NA
J: TRBJ1-2
V: TRBV6-6
D: TRBD1

CDR3: CASSLSTGNEQFF
DNA: TGTGCCAGCAGCTTATCCACAGGCAATGAGCAGTTCTTC
size: NA
J: TRBJ2-1
V: TRBV11-2
D: NA

CDR3: CASKNSHGYEQYF
DNA: TGTGCCAGTAAGAACAGCCATGGTTACGAGCAGTACTTC
size: NA
J: TRBJ2-7
V: TRBV21-1
D: NA

CDR3: CASSLGLAGDTQYF
DNA: TGTGCCAGCAGCCTCGGACTAGCGGGAGATACGCAGTATTTT
size: NA
J: TRBJ2-3
V: TRBV7-8
D: TRBD2

CDR3: CASSSHAGAATKNIQYF
DNA: TGTGCCAGCAGCTCCCATGCAGGGGCCGCTACCAAAAACATTCAGTACTTC
size: NA
J: TRBJ2-4
V: TRBV13
D: NA

CDR3: CASTSAGGPGEQFF
DNA: TGTGCCTCCACGTCAGCGGGGGGGCCAGGGGAGCAGTTCTTC
size: NA
J: TRBJ2-1
V: TRBV10-3
D: TRBD2

CDR3: CASSSKYRGPNEKLFF
DNA: TGTGCCAGCAGCTCAAAATACAGGGGGCCTAATGAAAAACTGTTTTTT
size: NA
J: TRBJ1-4
V: TRBV7-6
D: TRBD1

CDR3: CSVEGRANYGYTF
DNA: TGCAGCGTTGAGGGCCGAGCTAACTATGGCTACACCTTC
size: NA
J: TRBJ1-2
V: TRBV29-1
D: NA

CDR3: CASSIAPGFNYGYTF
DNA: TGTGCCAGTAGTATAGCTCCGGGATTCAACTATGGCTACACCTTC
size: NA
J: TRBJ1-2
V: TRBV19
D: NA

CDR3: CASSERSGGATDTQYF
DNA: TGTGCCAGCAGTGAGCGTAGCGGGGGGGCCACAGATACGCAGTATTTT
size: NA
J: TRBJ2-3
V: TRBV6-4
D: TRBD2

CDR3: CASRHSSGGQFF
DNA: TGTGCCAGCAGGCACTCTTCGGGTGGGCAGTTCTTC
size: NA
J: TRBJ2-1
V: TRBV12-3/TRBV12-4
D: NA

CDR3: CASSQDQGVYYEQYF
DNA: TGTGCCAGCAGCCAAGATCAGGGGGTATACTACGAGCAGTACTTC
size: NA
J: TRBJ2-7
V: TRBV14
D: TRBD1

CDR3: CASSHLAGGRVNEQFF
DNA: TGTGCCAGCAGCCACCTAGCGGGAGGTAGGGTTAATGAGCAGTTCTTC
size: NA
J: TRBJ2-1
V: TRBV5-6
D: TRBD2

CDR3: CASSPSSYNEQFF
DNA: TGTGCCAGCAGTCCGAGCTCCTACAATGAGCAGTTCTTC
size: once
J: TRBJ2-1
V: TRBV6-5
D: NA

CDR3: CASSLLGYNEQFF
DNA: TGTGCCAGCAGCTTACTAGGATACAATGAGCAGTTCTTC
size: few
J: TRBJ2-1
V: TRBV7-9
D: NA

CDR3: CASSPPGRGDTGELFF
DNA: TGTGCCAGCTCACCACCGGGCAGGGGAGACACCGGGGAGCTGTTTTTT
size: NA
J: TRBJ2-2
V: TRBV18
D: NA